The present TCR beta chain was sequenced within a study of post-analysis software for immune sequencing data. There are 11 residues in the CDR3. V was pared by 1 base and J by 15 bases, with 10 bases between. CDR1 and CDR2 from the germline V gene are MNHNS and SASEGT. Sequencing libraries made from TCR beta cDNA carried unique molecular identifiers. The T cell input of roughly 0.9 to 11 million gave roughly 460,000 cDNA molecules. Each CDR3 protein is one row after TCRdb ran MiXCR on the PCR reads. This sample yields almost 700,000 distinct CDR3 sequences, of which roughly three fifths are seen a single time; 11% belongs to the top ten. Points on this clonotype: As yet, its antigen is unknown.

General study results and limits: Strong co-clustering by F measure linked samples that shared a preparation batch. Higher frequency in patients than in controls was seen for five TRBV segments, with TRBV5-6, TRBV5-1 and TRBV20-1 among them. Controls had significantly higher normalized Chao1 diversity than multiple sclerosis patients.

The chain recombines TRBV6-1 with TRBJ2-4, with D perhaps TRBD2 (6 bases). The clonotype was recovered from a girl aged 2-10 years with multiple sclerosis. The sample was blood. CDR3: CASSEGLAPYF. The CDR3 coding sequence is TGTGCCAGCAGTGAAGGGCTAGCGCCGTACTTC.